This T cell receptor (beta chain) was recovered during a study of blood T cell repertoires in COVID-19. The CDR3 is 14 amino acids. The germline gives CDR1 MGHRA, CDR2 YSYEKL. V was shortened by 4 bases and J by 1 base, with 8 bases between the two germline ends. Clones were sequenced by immunoSEQ multiplex PCR, and TCRdb holds only the in-frame ones, with some missing. The data contain 150,000 to 200,000 clones, roughly nine tenths of them singletons. This sequence was found in a man in his sixties with active or convalescent COVID-19. The source material was peripheral blood. The chain couples TRBV4-1 to TRBJ1-5, with a weak D call TRBD1 (6 bases). The CDR3 nucleotides read TGCGCCAGCAGCCTTACAGGGAGCAATCAGCCCCAGCATTTT. This sequence encodes CASSLTGSNQPQHF.